The 19 T cell receptor beta chains given below trace back to one sample, sequenced in a study of T-cell memory formation after mild COVID-19. TCRdb ran MiXCR on the 5' RACE reads and lists one entry per CDR3 protein. The table lists about 560,000 distinct CDR3 sequences, less than 25% of them singletons. Sequenced material: PBMCs or a T cell subset sorted from them (not recorded which). The receptors stem from an adult woman who had mild COVID-19 (a few samples of this study predate the infection). Cell type and time point are not known.

The sample holds a few counts of this clonotype. The CDR3 loop reads CASSQGPWTSGYEQYF. CDR3 DNA sequence: TGCGCCAGCAGCCAAGGGCCTTGGACTAGCGGCTACGAGCAGTACTTC. The V gene is TRBV4-3, the J gene TRBJ2-7; TRBD2 matches at 10 bases. The germline V gene encodes CDR1 LGHNA and CDR2 YSLEER. This CDR3 is 16 amino acids long. The trim removed 1 base at V and 3 bases at J, leaving 6 bases unmatched.

This clonotype was picked up a small number of times. The chain combines TRBV12-3 or TRBV12-4 with TRBJ1-5; 7 bases are a match to TRBD1. The CDR3 contains 14 residues. Trimming at V came to 5 bases and at J to 7 bases, leaving 8 bases not matched to a gene. CDR3 amino acids: CASSRQGGVQPQHF. The CDR3 coding sequence is TGTGCCAGCAGTAGACAGGGAGGTGTGCAGCCCCAGCATTTT.

This chain joins TRBV30 and TRBJ1-1; no reliable D call. Trimming pared 5 bases from V and 5 bases from J, leaving 15 bases between. The CDR3 is 13 residues long. From germline, CDR1 is GTSNPN and CDR2 SVGIG (reference sequence). The CDR3 protein is CAWDVGMGTEAFF. The CDR3 region has the DNA TGTGCCTGGGACGTGGGGATGGGTACTGAAGCTTTCTTT.

The V gene is TRBV7-3, the J gene TRBJ2-6; TRBD1 matches at 8 bases. The CDR3 extends over 18 amino acids. The ends lost 2 bases at V and 1 base at J; junction bases unmatched: 7. Germline assignment: CDR1 SGHTA and CDR2 FQGTGA. This CDR3 is CASSLGQGAPSGANVLTF. The CDR3 DNA reads TGTGCCAGCAGCTTAGGGCAGGGGGCGCCTTCTGGGGCCAACGTCCTGACTTTC.

The sample holds many counts of this clonotype. The chain employs TRBV20-1 and TRBJ1-1; TRBD1 is a possible D gene (5 bases). V was pared by 1 base and J by 1 base, with 16 bases between. The CDR3 is 16 amino acids. Germline loops: CDR1 DFQATT, CDR2 SNEGSKA (reference sequence). CDR3 sequence: CSARAGGRAPNTEAFF. CDR3 sequence (DNA): TGCAGTGCTAGAGCGGGTGGCAGGGCCCCGAACACTGAAGCTTTCTTT.

A few counts support this clonotype. This chain connects TRBV9 to TRBJ2-2; 14 bases are a match to TRBD2. J was trimmed by 1 base and V by 2 bases; bases with no gene match: 10. CDR1 is SGDLS and CDR2 is YYNGEE in the germline V gene. This CDR3 has 20 amino acids. The CDR3 sequence is CASSVAVWTSGGMNTGELFF. In DNA, the CDR3 is TGTGCCAGCAGCGTTGCCGTATGGACTAGCGGGGGGATGAACACCGGGGAGCTGTTTTTT.

Many counts were recorded for this clonotype. The J gene is TRBJ1-2, the V gene TRBV7-2; D not resolved. Germline assignment: CDR1 SGHTA and CDR2 FQGNSA. The CDR3 sequence is 13 residues long. V was shortened by 5 bases and J by 2 bases, with 9 bases between the two germline ends. For the CDR3, the DNA is TGTGCCAGCAGCGGCCAGACAAACTATGGCTACACCTTC. Translating gives CASSGQTNYGYTF.

The sample holds a few counts of this clonotype. The chain joins TRBV5-1 to TRBJ2-1; 9 positions match TRBD1. The length of the CDR3 is 16 residues. Trimming cost V 0 bases and J 8 bases; bases outside gene matches: 9. The V gene's germline CDR1 is SGHRS and CDR2 YFSETQ. The CDR3 DNA reads TGCGCCAGCAGCTTGGCGGGACAGGGAGGAGTAGATGAGCAGTTCTTC. It translates to CASSLAGQGGVDEQFF.

This clonotype was detected a few times. The chain is built from TRBV24-1 and TRBJ2-2; the D gene could be TRBD1 or TRBD2 (5 bases each). Per germline, CDR1 KGHDR and CDR2 SFDVKD. The CDR3 has 15 residues. V dropped 1 base and J dropped 8 bases, with 13 bases sitting between them. The CDR3 is CATSDFIRGAGELFF. As DNA, the CDR3 is TGTGCCACCAGTGATTTTATAAGGGGAGCGGGGGAGCTGTTTTTT.

V gene TRBV12-3 or TRBV12-4 combines with J gene TRBJ2-2; D not certain. Trimming removed 3 bases at V and 4 bases at J, with 15 bases between. The CDR3 is made up of 16 amino acids. CDR3 sequence: CASSFGEECGTGELFF. CDR3 coding DNA: TGTGCCAGCAGTTTCGGTGAGGAGTGTGGCACCGGGGAGCTGTTTTTT.

The V call is TRBV19, the J call TRBJ2-3; TRBD2 matches 15 bases. Per germline, CDR1 LNHDA and CDR2 SQIVND (reference sequence). Trimming at V came to 5 bases and at J to 4 bases, leaving 7 bases not matched to a gene. This CDR3 has 17 amino acids. The CDR3 DNA reads as TGTGCCAGTAGTTTCGGACTAGCGGGGGGGCCCGCAGATACGCAGTATTTT. This codes for CASSFGLAGGPADTQYF.

This clonotype came up a few times. The J gene is TRBJ2-3, the V gene TRBV12-3 or TRBV12-4; TRBD2 agrees at 13 bases. V shed 7 bases and J 5 bases; nucleotides not matched to a gene: 6. The CDR3 runs 15 residues. CDR3 amino acids: CASTTSGRALDTQYF. Here the CDR3 DNA reads TGTGCCAGCACCACTAGCGGGAGGGCCTTAGATACGCAGTATTTT.

This clonotype was found many times. The rearrangement links TRBV19 to TRBJ2-1; TRBD2 aligns across 12 bases. The CDR3 is made up of 15 amino acids. Germline values: CDR1 LNHDA, CDR2 SQIVND (reference sequence). V was clipped by 7 bases and J by 8 bases; unmatched bases: 9. This CDR3 reads CASKILAGGIDEQFF. The CDR3 bases are TGTGCCAGTAAAATCCTAGCGGGGGGGATTGATGAGCAGTTCTTC.

The CDR3 loop is CSAISGTSGYEQYF. The CDR3 DNA reads TGCAGTGCTATCTCCGGGACTAGCGGTTACGAGCAGTACTTC. The chain combines TRBV20-1 with TRBJ2-7; the match to TRBD2 covers 11 bases. The CDR3 loop spans 14 amino acids. V shed 4 bases, J shed 4 bases, and the junction held 6 bases outside the gene matches. Germline V gene lookup returns CDR1 DFQATT and CDR2 SNEGSKA (reference sequence).

This clonotype was counted between two and nine times. The chain has TRBV2 and TRBJ1-1; D gene ambiguous. CDR1 is SNHLY, CDR2 FYNNEI, per germline. V was shortened by 6 bases and J by 1 base, with 15 bases between the two germline ends. The CDR3 contains 15 residues. The CDR3 loop is CASRPIREGNTEAFF. The CDR3 bases are TGTGCCAGCAGACCTATACGGGAGGGGAACACTGAAGCTTTCTTT.

The table lists this clonotype with a few counts. V usage is TRBV6-2 or TRBV6-3 and J usage is TRBJ1-5; D remains unclear. Germline assignment: CDR1 MNHEY and CDR2 SVGEGT. V dropped 7 bases and J dropped 1 base, with 14 bases sitting between them. CDR3 size: 15 residues. CDR3: CASKRAPGSNQPQHF. CDR3 nucleotide sequence: TGTGCCAGCAAACGGGCCCCTGGAAGCAATCAGCCCCAGCATTTT.

This CDR3 reads CATSDLVLEEQFF. The CDR3 DNA follows: TGTGCCACCAGTGATTTAGTCTTAGAGGAGCAGTTCTTC. The genes are TRBV24-1 and TRBJ2-1; D gene ambiguous. Trimming pared 1 base from V and 10 bases from J, leaving 10 bases between. Germline loops: CDR1 KGHDR, CDR2 SFDVKD. This CDR3 comprises 13 residues.

CDR3 protein: CASSLAGTSLPNEQFF. The CDR3 nucleotides are TGTGCCAGCAGTTTAGCCGGGACTAGTCTCCCCAATGAGCAGTTCTTC. This chain joins TRBV12-3 or TRBV12-4 and TRBJ2-1; 8 bases map to TRBD2. The CDR3 totals 16 residues. The junction had 7 bases not matched to a gene; V was cut back by 0 bases and J by 6 bases.

V is TRBV12-5 and J is TRBJ1-2; D gene unclear. Germline values: CDR1 LGHNT, CDR2 FRNRAP. This CDR3 is 14 amino acids long. The V and J ends lost 8 bases and 7 bases respectively, with 20 bases between them. This chain's CDR3 is CASNPSGRLGGYTF. The CDR3 DNA reads as TGTGCTAGTAACCCAAGTGGGCGTCTCGGTGGCTACACCTTC.